Given below is one T cell receptor (beta chain) in context. What it recognizes is unknown. These data come from a study of shared clonotypes between healthy human individuals. Study as a whole: The study used three CD4 naive, three CD4 memory, two CD8 naive and one CD8 memory plate per donor.

The table came from immunoSEQ multiplex PCR; TCRdb's copy has only in-frame clones and leaves some out. The sample consists of about 2.1 million clones, about 92% of them appearing once. Overall study findings and caveats: Estimated richness values were generally larger in naive subsets than in memory subsets. At large depth, rarefaction still showed sorted-subset sequencing to be incomplete.

Trimming removed 5 bases from V and 5 bases from J; junction bases left unmatched: 7. This CDR3 has 14 residues. Germline CDR1 is MDHEN and CDR2 is SYDVKM. CD45RO-negative, CCR7-selected cells formed the naive CD8 fraction, which excluded terminally differentiated effector memory CD45RA+ cells. J is TRBJ1-2 and V is TRBV28; 8 positions match TRBD1. This TCR came from a man younger than 35 in good health. Some clones in this sample may be carry-over from other donors' samples. Input material: naive CD8+ T cells from PBMCs. DNA of the CDR3: TGTGCCAGCAGTCAATGGACAGGGAATTATGGCTACACCTTC. Protein product: CASSQWTGNYGYTF.